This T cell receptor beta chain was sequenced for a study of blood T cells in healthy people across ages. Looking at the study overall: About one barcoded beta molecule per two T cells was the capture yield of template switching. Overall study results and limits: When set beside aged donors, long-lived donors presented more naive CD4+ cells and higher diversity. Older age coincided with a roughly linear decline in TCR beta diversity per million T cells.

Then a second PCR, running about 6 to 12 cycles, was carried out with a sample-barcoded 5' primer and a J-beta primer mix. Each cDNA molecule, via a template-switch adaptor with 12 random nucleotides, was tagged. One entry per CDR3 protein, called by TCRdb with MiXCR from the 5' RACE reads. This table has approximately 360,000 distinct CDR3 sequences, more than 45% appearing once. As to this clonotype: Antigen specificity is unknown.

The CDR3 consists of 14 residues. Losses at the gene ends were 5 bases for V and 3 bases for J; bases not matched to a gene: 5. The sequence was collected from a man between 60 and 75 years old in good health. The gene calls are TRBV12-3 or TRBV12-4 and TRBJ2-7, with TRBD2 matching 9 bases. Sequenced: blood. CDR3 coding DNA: TGTGCCAGCAGTAAAAGAGCGGGAGGCTACGAGCAGTACTTC. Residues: CASSKRAGGYEQYF.